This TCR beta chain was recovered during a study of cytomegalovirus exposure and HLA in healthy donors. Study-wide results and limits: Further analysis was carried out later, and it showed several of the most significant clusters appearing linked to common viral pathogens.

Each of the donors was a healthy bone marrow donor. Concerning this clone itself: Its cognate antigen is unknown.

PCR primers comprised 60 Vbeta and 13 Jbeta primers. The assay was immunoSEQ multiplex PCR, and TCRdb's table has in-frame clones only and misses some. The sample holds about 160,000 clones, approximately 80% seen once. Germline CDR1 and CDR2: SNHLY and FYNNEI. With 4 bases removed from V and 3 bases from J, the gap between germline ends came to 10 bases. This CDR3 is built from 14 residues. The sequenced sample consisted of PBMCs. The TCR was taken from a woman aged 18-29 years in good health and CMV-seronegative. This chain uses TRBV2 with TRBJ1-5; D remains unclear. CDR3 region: CASSGQSFNQPQHF. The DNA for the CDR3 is TGTGCCAGCAGTGGGCAGTCATTCAATCAGCCCCAGCATTTT.